These T cell receptor beta chains were read from a single sample in a study of blood T cell repertoires in COVID-19. Clones were sequenced by immunoSEQ multiplex PCR, and TCRdb holds only the in-frame ones, with some missing. The sample carries hundreds of thousands of clones, approximately 88% recorded once. The sample was PBMCs or T cells enriched from blood (not recorded which). These TCRs come from a young woman who had recovered from COVID-19. The CDR3 runs from the conserved cysteine through the conserved F or W. Fields, in order: V gene, D gene, CDR3 length, J gene, clone size, CDR3 DNA, CDR3 protein. A D gene is named only where the DNA matches it firmly. Some rows mark clone size as missing; the rest say once, few, many or name a class of expanded clone.

TRBV29-1	.	12	TRBJ1-1	.	TGCAGCGCGGAGTCGGGAAACACTGAAGCTTTCTTT	CSAESGNTEAFF
TRBV19	.	18	TRBJ2-1	.	TGTGCCAGTAGCAAGGCTAGTTTGGGCAGGGGTGGTAACAATGAGCAGTTCTTC	CASSKASLGRGGNNEQFF
TRBV1	.	12	TRBJ1-4	.	TGCACCAGCAGCCGAGGTTCTGAAAAACTGTTTTTT	CTSSRGSEKLFF
TRBV6-5	.	13	TRBJ2-1	once	TGTGCCAGCAAGACAGGAACGCAGGATGAGCAGTTCTTC	CASKTGTQDEQFF
TRBV5-8	.	13	TRBJ1-2	.	TGTGCCAGCAGCCCGGTGAAGGCGGGGGGCTACACCTTC	CASSPVKAGGYTF
TRBV29-1	.	14	TRBJ2-7	.	TGCAGCGTTGACCTCAGGACAGACTCCTACGAGCAGTACTTC	CSVDLRTDSYEQYF
TRBV7-6	TRBD2	17	TRBJ2-5	.	TGTGCCAGCAGCTTATTCGGACTAGCGGGAGATGGAGAGACCCAGTACTTC	CASSLFGLAGDGETQYF
TRBV7-2	TRBD1	16	TRBJ1-4	.	TGTGCCAGCAGCTTCCGAGGGGACAGTTCTAATGAAAAACTGTTTTTT	CASSFRGDSSNEKLFF
TRBV7-2	TRBD2	15	TRBJ2-2	.	TGTGCCAGCAGAGGACGGGGGGGCAATACCGGGGAGCTGTTTTTT	CASRGRGGNTGELFF
TRBV3-1/TRBV3-2	TRBD1	16	TRBJ2-1	.	TGTGCCAGCAGCCAAGATTTAAGGACAGGTCTACCTTGGGAGTTCTTC	CASSQDLRTGLPWEFF
TRBV4-3	TRBD2	18	TRBJ2-3	.	TGCGCCAGCAGCCAAGAAGTCGCCGGACTAGGGGGCACAGATACGCAGTATTTT	CASSQEVAGLGGTDTQYF
TRBV7-2	.	13	TRBJ1-2	.	TGTGCCAGCAGCTTAGGTCGGGACTATGGCTACACCTTC	CASSLGRDYGYTF
TRBV7-9	.	18	TRBJ2-7	.	TGTGCCAGCAGCTTAGCGAAGAGGGGGGGAACAAGGTACGACGAGCAGTACTTC	CASSLAKRGGTRYDEQYF
TRBV28	.	14	TRBJ2-7	.	TGTGCCAGCAGTTTAAACCCAGGGCACTACGAGCAGTACTTC	CASSLNPGHYEQYF
TRBV3-1/TRBV3-2	TRBD2	14	TRBJ2-2	few	TGTGCCAGCAGCCAAGTGGGAGGGACCGGGGAGCTGTTTTTT	CASSQVGGTGELFF
TRBV19	TRBD2	16	TRBJ2-1	.	TGTGCCAGTACCTCAATTGAGGGAGGGCCACACAATGAGCAGTTCTTC	CASTSIEGGPHNEQFF
TRBV28	.	15	TRBJ2-7	.	TGTGCCAGCAGGCCACCCGTAGGGGTGGCCTACGAGCAGTACTTC	CASRPPVGVAYEQYF
TRBV15	.	15	TRBJ1-5	.	TGTGCCACCAGCAGAGTTCGACAGGCAAATCAGCCCCAGCATTTT	CATSRVRQANQPQHF
TRBV10-3	.	13	TRBJ2-5	.	TGTGCCATCAGTGAGGGCAGCCAAGAGACCCAGTACTTC	CAISEGSQETQYF
TRBV6-2/TRBV6-3	.	13	TRBJ1-2	.	TGTGCCAGCAGTTACGAGGGGGTTTATGGCTACACCTTC	CASSYEGVYGYTF
TRBV25-1	.	15	TRBJ1-4	.	TGTGCCAGCAGCCCCATGGGACTTCGGGGTGAAAAACTGTTTTTT	CASSPMGLRGEKLFF
TRBV10-3	TRBD1	16	TRBJ1-1	.	TGTGCCATCAGTGAGGGGTCAGGGGGGATGAACACTGAAGCTTTCTTT	CAISEGSGGMNTEAFF
TRBV4-1	.	16	TRBJ2-7	.	TGCGCCAGCAGCCAAGACGCAGGACAGACCTATTACGAGCAGTACTTC	CASSQDAGQTYYEQYF
TRBV10-3	TRBD1	14	TRBJ2-5	once	TGTGCCATCAGGGGGACAGGGGAAGGGGAGACCCAGTACTTC	CAIRGTGEGETQYF
TRBV6-2/TRBV6-3	.	18	TRBJ2-5	.	TGTGCCAGCAGTCGGACCCCACAGGCCCCCTCCAACCAAGAGACCCAGTACTTC	CASSRTPQAPSNQETQYF
TRBV10-1	.	13	TRBJ1-3	.	TGCGCCAGCCCGACAGGCTCTGGAAACACCATATATTTT	CASPTGSGNTIYF
TRBV5-1	TRBD1	18	TRBJ1-2	.	TGCGCCAGCAGCTTGGAGGGGGCAGGGAGCGGTGTAGGCTATGGCTACACCTTC	CASSLEGAGSGVGYGYTF
TRBV28	.	13	TRBJ1-6	.	TGTGCCAGCAGGACGGCCGGGGATTCACCCCTCCACTTT	CASRTAGDSPLHF
TRBV7-9	TRBD1	14	TRBJ1-2	.	TGTGCCAGCAGCTTTGGAGGGGGCTCCTATGGCTACACCTTC	CASSFGGGSYGYTF
TRBV9	TRBD2	17	TRBJ2-3	.	TGTGCCAGCAGCGTACTGAGCGGGGGGTCTAGCACAGATACGCAGTATTTT	CASSVLSGGSSTDTQYF
TRBV18	.	16	TRBJ1-2	.	TGTGCCAGCTCACCGGACGGGGGGCAGGGACGGTATGGCTACACCTTC	CASSPDGGQGRYGYTF
TRBV25-1	.	15	TRBJ2-1	.	TGTGCCAGCAGTAGGACAGTCCAGGGGTACAATGAGCAGTTCTTC	CASSRTVQGYNEQFF
TRBV7-9	TRBD1	15	TRBJ1-6	.	TGTGCCAGCAGCACCCAGGGACAGGTAGTCTCACCCCTCCACTTT	CASSTQGQVVSPLHF
TRBV5-1	.	14	TRBJ2-5	.	TGCGCCAGCAGCTTGGTGGGGGCGGTGGAGACCCAGTACTTC	CASSLVGAVETQYF
TRBV7-2	.	14	TRBJ1-1	.	TGTGCCAGCAGCTTAGGCAGGGGTTACACTGAAGCTTTCTTT	CASSLGRGYTEAFF
TRBV7-9	.	12	TRBJ2-7	.	TGTGCCAGCAGTGGGCAGGGAAACGAGCAGTACTTC	CASSGQGNEQYF
TRBV30	TRBD1	14	TRBJ1-6	.	TGTGCCTGGACGAACAGGGGTTACAATTCACCCCTCCACTTT	CAWTNRGYNSPLHF